This T cell receptor (beta chain) was recovered during a study of blood T cell repertoires in COVID-19. Study summary: Both acute and convalescent COVID-19 samples were obtained from the United States, Italy and Spain. Sources were T cells, B-cell-depleted T cells, or PBMCs; the material itself was cDNA or gDNA.

Trimming cost V 2 bases and J 7 bases, with 10 bases left between them. Per germline, CDR1 SGHNT and CDR2 YYREEE (reference sequence). The CDR3 is made up of 12 amino acids. As handled by the study authors: Reference gene primers were amplified, and this amplification served to estimate nucleated cell counts. Clones were read by immunoSEQ multiplex PCR, and TCRdb kept only the in-frame ones, dropping some. The D gene and trimming were derived from the DNA, and the V and J assignments and clone size from that table. The sample has 200,000 or so clones; around nine tenths are singletons. This sequence joins TRBV5-4 and TRBJ2-7, with D tentatively TRBD1 (6 bases). This receptor was identified in a man in his thirties or forties who had recovered from COVID-19. The specimen sequenced was PBMCs or T cells enriched from blood (not recorded which). CDR3 nucleotides: TGTGCCAGCAGCTTAGGGGGTTGGGAGCAGTACTTC. Protein product: CASSLGGWEQYF.